Following are 10 T cell receptor beta chains from one sample sequenced in a study of CD8 T cells in Susac syndrome. Reverse transcription of roughly 0.45 to 1 ug RNA used random hexamers. Each CDR3 protein is one row after TCRdb ran MiXCR on the immunoSEQ multiplex PCR reads. The sample shows about 60,000 distinct CDR3 sequences, approximately 90% of them seen only once. Material for sequencing was CD8+ T cells from PBMCs. These receptors all stem from a human donor in good health.

The chain combines TRBV9 with TRBJ2-7; D might be TRBD1 (5 bases). V lost 0 bases and J lost 1, with 14 bases in between. The CDR3 runs 16 residues. Germline values: CDR1 SGDLS, CDR2 YYNGEE. The CDR3 DNA sequence: TGTGCCAGCAGCGTAGGTTTAAGAGACAGATCCTACGAGCAGTACTTC. As protein: CASSVGLRDRSYEQYF.

The genes are TRBV12-5 and TRBJ2-1; D might be TRBD2 (7 bases). With 0 bases removed from V and 8 bases from J, the gap between germline ends came to 17 bases. The CDR3 totals 16 residues. Germline V lookup: CDR1 LGHNT, CDR2 FRNRAP. The CDR3 DNA is TGTGCTAGTGGTTTGGTAACGGGGGGCGCTAAGTATGAGCAGTTCTTC. This codes for CASGLVTGGAKYEQFF. Using reference TRBV12-5 and TRBJ2-1 for the parts outside the CDR3, the full variable domain is DARVTQTPRHKVTEMGQEVTMRCQPILGHNTVFWYRQTMMQGLELLAYFRNRAPLDDSGMPKDRFSAEMPDATLATLKIQPSEPRDSAVYFCASGLVTGGAKYEQFFGPGTRLTVL.

The chain couples TRBV12-3 or TRBV12-4 to TRBJ2-5; D remains unclear. V was shortened by 6 bases and J by 7 bases, with 12 bases between the two germline ends. The CDR3 runs to 12 residues. For the CDR3, the DNA is TGTGCCAGCAGCTCGGACCTGGCGACCCAGTACTTC. It is translated as CASSSDLATQYF.

V usage is TRBV19 and J usage is TRBJ1-2; D possibly corresponds to TRBD1 (5 bases). V lost 6 bases to trimming and J lost 3 bases, with 14 bases between them. The germline CDR1 and CDR2 sequences are LNHDA and SQIVND (reference sequence). The CDR3 runs to 14 residues. CDR3 coding DNA: TGTGCCAGTAGATGGGGGGAGCTGGACTATGGCTACACCTTC. Translation gives CASRWGELDYGYTF.

The V gene is TRBV24-1, the J gene TRBJ2-5; TRBD1 matches 8 bases. CDR1 KGHDR and CDR2 SFDVKD come from the germline V gene. The CDR3 runs to 15 residues. The V and J ends lost 4 bases and 5 bases, in that order; junction bases with no gene match: 8. This chain's CDR3 is CATSDADRGIETQYF. The CDR3, as DNA: TGTGCCACCAGTGACGCTGACAGGGGCATCGAGACCCAGTACTTC.

This sequence joins TRBV7-8 and TRBJ2-5, with TRBD1 matching 9 bases. CDR3 size: 16 residues. Looked up from germline, CDR1 is SGHVS and CDR2 is FQNEAQ. J was trimmed by 3 bases and V by 4 bases; bases with no gene match: 9. CDR3 protein: CASSSETGGSEETQYF. CDR3 bases: TGTGCCAGCAGCTCCGAGACAGGGGGAAGCGAAGAGACCCAGTACTTC.

This chain connects TRBV7-9 to TRBJ1-4; 10 bases map to TRBD1. Per germline, CDR1 SEHNR and CDR2 FQNEAQ (reference sequence). This CDR3 spans 16 amino acids. The trim removed 5 bases at V and 1 base at J, leaving 4 bases unmatched. CDR3 DNA sequence: TGTGCCAGCAGCGCCTGGGACAGGGGAACTAATGAAAAACTGTTTTTT. This codes for CASSAWDRGTNEKLFF.

V and J are TRBV6-1 and TRBJ1-2, with D possibly matching TRBD1 (5 bases). V lost 7 bases and J 3 bases, leaving 12 bases between the germline ends. The germline V gene has CDR1 MNHNS and CDR2 SASEGT. This CDR3 region has 13 residues. CDR3 DNA: TGTGCCAGCACATTGACAGAATACTATGGCTACACCTTC. It translates to CASTLTEYYGYTF.

CDR3 nucleotide sequence: TGTGCCATCAGTCCCTTGGGACAGGGGGCTAATGGGGCCAACGTCCTGACTTTC. The encoded protein is CAISPLGQGANGANVLTF. The J gene is TRBJ2-6, the V gene TRBV10-3, with 12 bases that match TRBD1. There are 18 residues in the CDR3. Trimming at V came to 5 bases and at J to 3 bases, leaving 8 bases not matched to a gene. The germline V gene has CDR1 ENHRY and CDR2 SYGVKD.

The V gene is TRBV20-1, the J gene TRBJ1-2; no firm D call. The CDR3 is made up of 9 amino acids. V was trimmed by 8 bases and J by 2 bases, leaving 3 bases between them. Germline V gene sequence: CDR1 DFQATT, CDR2 SNEGSKA (reference sequence). The CDR3 bases are TGCAGTCAAAACTATGGCTACACCTTC. Translating it yields CSQNYGYTF.